This record covers a single T cell receptor beta chain. The antigen is undetermined. Using immunoSEQ multiplex PCR, the repertoire was profiled, and TCRdb retains in-frame clones only, with some absent. This sample has 650,000 to 750,000 clones, with less than 80% found just once. This CDR3 comprises 15 residues. V was pared by 3 bases and J by 5 bases, with 13 bases between. Germline V lookup: CDR1 KGHSH, CDR2 LQKENI. The data belong to a study of shared clonotypes between healthy human individuals. The study, taken as a whole, reports: When naive CD4 clonotypes were compared across a few donors, approximately 5% were shared.

The chain recombines TRBV18 with TRBJ2-2; D is possibly TRBD2 (5 bases). Input material: memory CD4+ T cells sorted from blood. As to subset: CD45RA-negative fraction. The TCR originated in a woman aged 30 to 39 in good health. CDR3: CASSPPASRTGELFF. The CDR3 DNA reads as TGTGCCAGCTCACCTCCGGCTAGCAGGACCGGGGAGCTGTTTTTT.